The present TCR beta chain was sequenced within a study of graft-versus-host responses after intestinal transplantation. For the study at large: Each recipient received a multivisceral, liver-intestinal, or isolated intestinal graft. Induction with anti-thymocyte globulin, then tacrolimus and steroids for three to four years, was given to all recipients.

Here immunoSEQ multiplex PCR was the method, and the copy in TCRdb shows in-frame clones only, minus some. The data contain roughly 90,000 clones, around 90% of them seen just once; the ten biggest clones take up approximately 6%. Study outcomes and limitations: Subjects displaying graft-donor T cell macrochimerism possessed elevated graft-versus-host to host-versus-graft clonal ratios inside allografts.

Turning to this clone: What it recognizes is unknown.

This specimen consisted of unstimulated CD8+ T cells sorted from spleen or lymph node cells, obtained before intestinal transplant. The source of this sequence is a human donor who received an intestinal transplant.

DNA for the CDR3: TGTGCCAGCAGCAAAGTAGATCAGCCCCAGCATTTT. Its translation: CASSKVDQPQHF. This chain links TRBV21-1 with TRBJ1-5. TRBV21-1 is designated a pseudogene. This CDR3 contains 12 residues.